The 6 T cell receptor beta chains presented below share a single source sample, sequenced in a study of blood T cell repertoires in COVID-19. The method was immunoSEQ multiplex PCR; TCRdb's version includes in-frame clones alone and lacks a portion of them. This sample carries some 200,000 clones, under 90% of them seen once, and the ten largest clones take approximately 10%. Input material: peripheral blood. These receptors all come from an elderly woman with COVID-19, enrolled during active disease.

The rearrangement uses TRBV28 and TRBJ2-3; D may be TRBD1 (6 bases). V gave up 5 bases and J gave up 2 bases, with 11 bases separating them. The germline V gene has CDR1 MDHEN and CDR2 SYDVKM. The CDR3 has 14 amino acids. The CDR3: CASSLSGATDTQYF. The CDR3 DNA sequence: TGTGCCAGCAGTCTATCAGGGGCCACAGATACGCAGTATTTT.

CDR3 DNA: TGTGCCAGCTCACCACCCGGGGTACACGAGCAGTACGTC. Translating it yields CASSPPGVHEQYV. This chain connects TRBV18 to TRBJ2-7; D perhaps matches TRBD2 (5 bases). The CDR3 is 13 amino acids. V was shortened by 0 bases and J by 5 bases, with 8 bases between the two germline ends. The germline gives CDR1 KGHSH, CDR2 LQKENI.

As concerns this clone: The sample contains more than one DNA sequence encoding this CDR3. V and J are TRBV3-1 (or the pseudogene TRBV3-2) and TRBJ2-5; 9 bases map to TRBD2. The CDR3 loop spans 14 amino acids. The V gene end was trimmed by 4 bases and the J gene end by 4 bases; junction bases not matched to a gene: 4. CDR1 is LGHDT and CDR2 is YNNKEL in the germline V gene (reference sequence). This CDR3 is CASSPTSGVETQYF. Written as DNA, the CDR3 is TGTGCCAGCAGCCCGACTAGCGGAGTAGAGACCCAGTACTTC.

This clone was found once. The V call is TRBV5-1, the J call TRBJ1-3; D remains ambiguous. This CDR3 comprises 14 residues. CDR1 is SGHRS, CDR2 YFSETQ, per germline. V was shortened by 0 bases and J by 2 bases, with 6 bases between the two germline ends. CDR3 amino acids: CASSLEATGNTIYF. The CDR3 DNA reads TGCGCCAGCAGCTTGGAAGCCACTGGAAACACCATATATTTT. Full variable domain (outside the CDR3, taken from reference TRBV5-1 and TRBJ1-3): KAGVTQTPRYLIKTRGQQVTLSCSPISGHRSVSWYQQTPGQGLQFLFEYFSETQRNKGNFPGRFSGRQFSNSRSEMNVSTLELGDSALYLCASSLEATGNTIYFGEGSWLTVV.

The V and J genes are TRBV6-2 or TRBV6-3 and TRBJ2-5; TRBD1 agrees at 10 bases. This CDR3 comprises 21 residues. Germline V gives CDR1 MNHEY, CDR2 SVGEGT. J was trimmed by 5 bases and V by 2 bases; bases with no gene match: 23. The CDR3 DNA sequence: TGTGCCAGCAGTTACCGCTTATCTGGTGGGACAGGGGTATTGCCCCGGGAGACCCAGTACTTC. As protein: CASSYRLSGGTGVLPRETQYF.

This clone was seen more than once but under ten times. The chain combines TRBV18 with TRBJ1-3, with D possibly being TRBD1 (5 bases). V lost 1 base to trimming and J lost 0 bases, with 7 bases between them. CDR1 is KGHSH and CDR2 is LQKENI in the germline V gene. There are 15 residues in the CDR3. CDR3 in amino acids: CASSPLTASGNTIYF. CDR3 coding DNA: TGTGCCAGCTCACCACTGACAGCCTCTGGAAACACCATATATTTT.